This TCR beta chain was identified in a study of T cell responses to AZD1222 COVID-19 vaccine. Notes on the study in general: Epitopes outside B.1.351 and B.1.1.7 mutated regions reportedly drew nearly half of spike TCRs. Spike-specific TCR depth and breadth grew after two AZD1222 doses.

The CDR3 has 13 amino acids. Trimming removed 6 bases from V and 5 bases from J, with 14 bases in between. Germline V CDR1 and CDR2: LNHDA, SQIVND (reference sequence). Second-dose timings of about 4 or about 12 weeks were pooled. Generated by immunoSEQ multiplex PCR, the TCRdb table keeps only in-frame clones and is missing some. The table lists 150,000 or so clones, over 80% of them singletons, with under 4% in the top ten. A remark on this clone: Antigen unknown.

The receptor was isolated from an adult who received the AZD1222 COVID-19 vaccine. V and J are TRBV19 and TRBJ2-7; D is undetermined. Source: peripheral blood, taken 28 days after the second AZD1222 dose. In DNA, the CDR3 is TGTGCCAGTAGCTCCGGACCATCGGACGAGCAGTACTTC. Translating it yields CASSSGPSDEQYF.